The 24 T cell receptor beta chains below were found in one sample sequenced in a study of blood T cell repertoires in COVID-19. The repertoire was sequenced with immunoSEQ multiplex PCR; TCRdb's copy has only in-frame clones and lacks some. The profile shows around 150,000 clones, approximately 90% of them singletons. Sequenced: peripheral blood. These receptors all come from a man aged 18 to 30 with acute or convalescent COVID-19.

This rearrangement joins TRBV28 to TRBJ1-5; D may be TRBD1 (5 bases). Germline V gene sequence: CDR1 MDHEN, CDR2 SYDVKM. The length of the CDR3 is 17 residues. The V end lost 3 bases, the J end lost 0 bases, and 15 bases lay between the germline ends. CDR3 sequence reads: CASSLERGGFSNQPQHF. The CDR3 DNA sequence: TGTGCCAGCAGTTTGGAAAGGGGCGGTTTTAGCAATCAGCCCCAGCATTTT. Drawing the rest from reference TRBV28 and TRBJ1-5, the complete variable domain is DVKVTQSSRYLVKRTGEKVFLECVQDMDHENMFWYRQDPGLGLRLIYFSYDVKMKEKGDIPEGYSVSREKKERFSLILESASTNQTSMYLCASSLERGGFSNQPQHFGDGTRLSIL.

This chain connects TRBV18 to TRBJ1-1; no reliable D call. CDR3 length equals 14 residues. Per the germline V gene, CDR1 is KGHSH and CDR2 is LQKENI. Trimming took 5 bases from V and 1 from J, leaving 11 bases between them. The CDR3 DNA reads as TGTGCCAGCTCAGAGACATTGGGGAACACTGAAGCTTTCTTT. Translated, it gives CASSETLGNTEAFF.

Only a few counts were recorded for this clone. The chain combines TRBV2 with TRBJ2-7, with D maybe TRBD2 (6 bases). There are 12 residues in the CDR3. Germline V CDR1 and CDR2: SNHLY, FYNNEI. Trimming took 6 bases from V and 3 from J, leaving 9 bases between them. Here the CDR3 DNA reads TGTGCCAGCAGACGGGGGAACTACGAGCAGTACTTC. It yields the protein CASRRGNYEQYF.

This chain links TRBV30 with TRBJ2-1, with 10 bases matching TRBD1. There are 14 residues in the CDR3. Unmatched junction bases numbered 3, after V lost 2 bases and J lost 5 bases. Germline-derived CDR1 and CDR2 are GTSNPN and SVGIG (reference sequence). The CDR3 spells CAWSRGTGDNEQFF. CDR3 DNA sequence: TGTGCCTGGAGTAGGGGGACAGGGGACAATGAGCAGTTCTTC. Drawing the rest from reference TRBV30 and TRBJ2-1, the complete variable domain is SQTIHQWPATLVQPVGSPLSLECTVEGTSNPNLYWYRQAAGRGLQLLFYSVGIGQISSEVPQNLSASRPQDRQFILSSKKLLLSDSGFYLCAWSRGTGDNEQFFGPGTRLTVL.

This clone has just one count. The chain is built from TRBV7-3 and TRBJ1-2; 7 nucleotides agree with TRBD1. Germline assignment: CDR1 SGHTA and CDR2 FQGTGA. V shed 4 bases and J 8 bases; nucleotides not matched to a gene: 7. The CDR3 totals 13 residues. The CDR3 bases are TGTGCCAGCAGCTCCGACAGGGTCGGCGGCTACACCTTC. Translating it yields CASSSDRVGGYTF. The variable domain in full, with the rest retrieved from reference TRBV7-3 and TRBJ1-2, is GAGVSQTPSNKVTEKGKYVELRCDPISGHTALYWYRQSLGQGPEFLIYFQGTGAADDSGLPNDRFFAVRPEGSVSTLKIQRTERGDSAVYLCASSSDRVGGYTFGSGTRLTVV.

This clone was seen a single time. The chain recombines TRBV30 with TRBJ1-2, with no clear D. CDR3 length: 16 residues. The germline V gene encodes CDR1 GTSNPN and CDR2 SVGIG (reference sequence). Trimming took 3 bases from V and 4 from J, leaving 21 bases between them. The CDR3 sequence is CAWSPGRKGDGYGYTF. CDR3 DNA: TGTGCCTGGAGCCCAGGTAGGAAGGGAGATGGCTATGGCTACACCTTC.

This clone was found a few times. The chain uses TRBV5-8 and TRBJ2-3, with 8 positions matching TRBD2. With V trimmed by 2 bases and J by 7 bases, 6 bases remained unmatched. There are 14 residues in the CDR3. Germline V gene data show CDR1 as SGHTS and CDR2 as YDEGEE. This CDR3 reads CASSLSGGPYTQYF. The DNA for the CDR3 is TGTGCCAGCAGCTTAAGCGGGGGACCCTATACGCAGTATTTT.

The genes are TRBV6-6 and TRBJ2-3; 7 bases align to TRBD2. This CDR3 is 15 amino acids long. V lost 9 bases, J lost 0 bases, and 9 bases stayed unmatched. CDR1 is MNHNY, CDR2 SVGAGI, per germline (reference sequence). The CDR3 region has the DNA TGTGCCAGTTTTCTTGGGGGGGACAGCACAGATACGCAGTATTTT. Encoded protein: CASFLGGDSTDTQYF.

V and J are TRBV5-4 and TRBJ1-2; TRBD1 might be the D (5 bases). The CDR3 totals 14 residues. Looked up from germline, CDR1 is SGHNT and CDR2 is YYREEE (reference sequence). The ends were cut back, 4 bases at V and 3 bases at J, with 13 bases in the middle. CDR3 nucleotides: TGTGCCAGCAGCCTGTGGGGCAGAGACTATGGCTACACCTTC. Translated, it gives CASSLWGRDYGYTF.

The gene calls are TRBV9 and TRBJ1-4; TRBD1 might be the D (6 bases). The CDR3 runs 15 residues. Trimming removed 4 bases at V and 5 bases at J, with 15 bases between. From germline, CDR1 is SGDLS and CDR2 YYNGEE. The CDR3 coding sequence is TGTGCCAGCAGCCCATCGACAGGCCTCAATGAAAAACTGTTTTTT. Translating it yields CASSPSTGLNEKLFF.

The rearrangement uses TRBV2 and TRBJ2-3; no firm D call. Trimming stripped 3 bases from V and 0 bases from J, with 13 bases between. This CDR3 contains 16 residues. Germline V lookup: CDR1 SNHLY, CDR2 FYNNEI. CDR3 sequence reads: CASSERSPASTDTQYF. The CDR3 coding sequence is TGTGCCAGCAGTGAGAGGTCTCCCGCTAGCACAGATACGCAGTATTTT. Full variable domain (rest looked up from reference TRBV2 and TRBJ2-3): EPEVTQTPSHQVTQMGQEVILRCVPISNHLYFYWYRQILGQKVEFLVSFYNNEISEKSEIFDDQFSVERPDGSNFTLKIRSTKLEDSAMYFCASSERSPASTDTQYFGPGTRLTVL.

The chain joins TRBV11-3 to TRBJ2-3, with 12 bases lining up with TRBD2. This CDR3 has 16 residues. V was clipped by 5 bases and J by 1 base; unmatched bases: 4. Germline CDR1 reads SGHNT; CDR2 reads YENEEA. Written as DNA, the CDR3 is TGTGCCAGCAGCCCTCGGACTAGCGGGGGCACAGATACGCAGTATTTT. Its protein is CASSPRTSGGTDTQYF.

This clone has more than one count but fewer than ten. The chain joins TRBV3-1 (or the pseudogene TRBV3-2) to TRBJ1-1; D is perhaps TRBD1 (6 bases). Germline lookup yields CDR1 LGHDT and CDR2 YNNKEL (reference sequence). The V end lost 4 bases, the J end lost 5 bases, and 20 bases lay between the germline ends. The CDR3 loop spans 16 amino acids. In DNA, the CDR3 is TGTGCCAGCAGCCCACGAGGGGGAGGGAGGTGGACTGAAGCTTTCTTT. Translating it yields CASSPRGGGRWTEAFF.

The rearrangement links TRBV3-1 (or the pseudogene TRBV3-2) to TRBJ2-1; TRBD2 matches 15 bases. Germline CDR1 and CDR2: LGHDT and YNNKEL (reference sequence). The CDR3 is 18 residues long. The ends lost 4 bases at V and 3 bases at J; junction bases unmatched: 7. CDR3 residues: CASSPGLAGGLDYNEQFF. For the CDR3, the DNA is TGTGCCAGCAGCCCGGGACTAGCGGGGGGACTTGACTACAATGAGCAGTTCTTC.

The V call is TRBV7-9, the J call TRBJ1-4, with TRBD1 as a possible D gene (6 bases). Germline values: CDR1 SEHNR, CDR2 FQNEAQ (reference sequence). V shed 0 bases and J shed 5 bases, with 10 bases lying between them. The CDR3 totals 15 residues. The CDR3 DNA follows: TGTGCCAGCAGCTTAGCGAGGCAGGGGAATGAAAAACTGTTTTTT. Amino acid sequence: CASSLARQGNEKLFF.

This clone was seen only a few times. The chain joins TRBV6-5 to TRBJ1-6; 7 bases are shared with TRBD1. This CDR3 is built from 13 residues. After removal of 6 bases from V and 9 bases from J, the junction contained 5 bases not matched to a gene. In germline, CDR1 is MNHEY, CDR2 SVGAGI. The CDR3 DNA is TGTGCCAGCAGAGACAGGGCCACTTCACCCCTCCACTTT. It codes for CASRDRATSPLHF.

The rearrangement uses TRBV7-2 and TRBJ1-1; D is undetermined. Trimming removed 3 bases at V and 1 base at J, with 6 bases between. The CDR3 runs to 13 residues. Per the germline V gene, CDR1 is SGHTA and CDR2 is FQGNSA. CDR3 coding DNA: TGTGCCAGCAGCTTTTCAGGGAACACTGAAGCTTTCTTT. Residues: CASSFSGNTEAFF.

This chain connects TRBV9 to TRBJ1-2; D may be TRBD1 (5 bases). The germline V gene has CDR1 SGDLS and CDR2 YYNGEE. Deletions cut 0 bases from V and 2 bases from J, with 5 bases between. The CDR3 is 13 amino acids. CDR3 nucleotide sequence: TGTGCCAGCAGCGTAGGACAGAACTATGGCTACACCTTC. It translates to CASSVGQNYGYTF.

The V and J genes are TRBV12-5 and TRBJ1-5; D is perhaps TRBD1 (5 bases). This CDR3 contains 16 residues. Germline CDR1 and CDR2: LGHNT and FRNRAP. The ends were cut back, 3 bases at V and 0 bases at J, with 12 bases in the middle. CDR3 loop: CASGLSRTPSNQPQHF. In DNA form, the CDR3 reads TGTGCTAGTGGTTTATCCCGGACACCTAGCAATCAGCCCCAGCATTTT.

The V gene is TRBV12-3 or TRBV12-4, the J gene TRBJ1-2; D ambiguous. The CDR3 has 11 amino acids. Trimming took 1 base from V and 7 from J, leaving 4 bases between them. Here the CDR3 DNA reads TGTGCCAGCAGTTTAGGTCTTGGCTACACCTTC. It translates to CASSLGLGYTF.

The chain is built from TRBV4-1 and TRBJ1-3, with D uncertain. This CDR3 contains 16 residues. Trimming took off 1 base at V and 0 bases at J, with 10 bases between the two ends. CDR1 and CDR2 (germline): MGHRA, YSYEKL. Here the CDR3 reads CASSQVASLSGNTIYF. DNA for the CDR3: TGCGCCAGCAGCCAAGTAGCTTCCCTCTCTGGAAACACCATATATTTT.

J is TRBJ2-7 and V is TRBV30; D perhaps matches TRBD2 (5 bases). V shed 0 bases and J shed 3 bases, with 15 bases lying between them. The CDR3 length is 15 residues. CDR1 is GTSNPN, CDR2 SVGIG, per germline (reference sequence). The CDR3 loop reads CAWSVRGMAVYEQYF. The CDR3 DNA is TGTGCCTGGAGTGTACGAGGGATGGCAGTCTACGAGCAGTACTTC.

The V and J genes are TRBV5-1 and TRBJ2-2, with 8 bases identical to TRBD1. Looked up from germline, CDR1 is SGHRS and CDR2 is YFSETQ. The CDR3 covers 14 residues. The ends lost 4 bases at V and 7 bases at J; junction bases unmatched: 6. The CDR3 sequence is CASSARTGSGELFF. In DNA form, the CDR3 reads TGCGCCAGCAGCGCCCGGACAGGGAGCGGGGAGCTGTTTTTT.

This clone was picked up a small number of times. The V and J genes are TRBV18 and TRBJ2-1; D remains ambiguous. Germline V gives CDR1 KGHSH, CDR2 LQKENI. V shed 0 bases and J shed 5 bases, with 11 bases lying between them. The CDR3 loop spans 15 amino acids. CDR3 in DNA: TGTGCCAGCTCACCACCGAACAGCCCTAACAATGAGCAGTTCTTC. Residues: CASSPPNSPNNEQFF.